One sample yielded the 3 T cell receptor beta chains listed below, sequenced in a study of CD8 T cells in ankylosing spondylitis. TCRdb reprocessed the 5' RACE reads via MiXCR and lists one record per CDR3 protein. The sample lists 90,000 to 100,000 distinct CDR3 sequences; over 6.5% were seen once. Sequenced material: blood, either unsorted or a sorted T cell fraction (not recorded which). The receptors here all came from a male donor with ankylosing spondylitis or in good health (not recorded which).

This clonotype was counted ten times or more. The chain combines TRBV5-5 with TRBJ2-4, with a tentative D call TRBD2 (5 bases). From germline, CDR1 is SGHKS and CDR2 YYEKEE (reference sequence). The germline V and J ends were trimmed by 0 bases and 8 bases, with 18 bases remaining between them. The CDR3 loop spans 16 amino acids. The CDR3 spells CASSLVHLVGRDIQYF. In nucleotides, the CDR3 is TGTGCCAGCAGCTTGGTCCACTTAGTGGGGAGAGACATTCAGTACTTC.

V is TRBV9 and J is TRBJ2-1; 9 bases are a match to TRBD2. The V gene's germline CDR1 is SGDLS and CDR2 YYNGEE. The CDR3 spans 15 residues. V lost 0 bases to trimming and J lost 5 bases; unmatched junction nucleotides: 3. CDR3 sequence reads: CASSVVSGRNNEQFF. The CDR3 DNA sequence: TGTGCCAGCAGCGTAGTTAGCGGGAGAAACAATGAGCAGTTCTTC.

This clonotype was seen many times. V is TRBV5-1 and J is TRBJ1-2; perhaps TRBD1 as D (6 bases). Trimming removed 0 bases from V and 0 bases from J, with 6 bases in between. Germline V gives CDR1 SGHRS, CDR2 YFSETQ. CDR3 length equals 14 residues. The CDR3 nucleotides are TGCGCCAGCAGCTTGGGGACAGCTAACTATGGCTACACCTTC. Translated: CASSLGTANYGYTF.